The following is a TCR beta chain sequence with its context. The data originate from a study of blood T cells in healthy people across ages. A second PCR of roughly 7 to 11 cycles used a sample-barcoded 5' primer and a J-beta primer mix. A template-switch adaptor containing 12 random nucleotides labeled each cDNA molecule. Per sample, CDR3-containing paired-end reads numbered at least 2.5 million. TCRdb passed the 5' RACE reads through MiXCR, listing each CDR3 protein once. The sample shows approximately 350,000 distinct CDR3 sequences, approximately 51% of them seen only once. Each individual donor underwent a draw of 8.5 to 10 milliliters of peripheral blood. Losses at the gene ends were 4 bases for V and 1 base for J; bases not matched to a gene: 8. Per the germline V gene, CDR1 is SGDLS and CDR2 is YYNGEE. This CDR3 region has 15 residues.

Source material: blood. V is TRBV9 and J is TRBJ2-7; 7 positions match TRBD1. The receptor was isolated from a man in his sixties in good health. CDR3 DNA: TGTGCCAGCAGCCCCCAGACAGGGAAGTCCTACGAGCAGTACTTC. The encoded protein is CASSPQTGKSYEQYF.